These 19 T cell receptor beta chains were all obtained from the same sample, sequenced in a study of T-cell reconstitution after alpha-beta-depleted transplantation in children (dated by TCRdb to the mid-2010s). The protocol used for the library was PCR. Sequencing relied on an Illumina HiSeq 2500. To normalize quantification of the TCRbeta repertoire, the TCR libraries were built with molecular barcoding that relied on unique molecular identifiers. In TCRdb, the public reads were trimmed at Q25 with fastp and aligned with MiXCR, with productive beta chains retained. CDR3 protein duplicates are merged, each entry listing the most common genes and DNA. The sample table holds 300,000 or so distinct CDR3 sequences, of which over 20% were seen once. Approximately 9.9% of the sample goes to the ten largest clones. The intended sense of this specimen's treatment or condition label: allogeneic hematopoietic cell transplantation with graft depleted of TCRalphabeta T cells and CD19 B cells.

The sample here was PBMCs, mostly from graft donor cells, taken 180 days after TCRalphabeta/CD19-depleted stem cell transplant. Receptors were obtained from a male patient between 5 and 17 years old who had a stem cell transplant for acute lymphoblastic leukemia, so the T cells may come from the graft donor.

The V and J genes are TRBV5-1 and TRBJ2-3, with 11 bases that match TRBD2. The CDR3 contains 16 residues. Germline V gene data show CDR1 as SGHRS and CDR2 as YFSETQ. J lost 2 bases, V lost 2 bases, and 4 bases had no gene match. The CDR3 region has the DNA TGCGCCAGCAGCTTAAGACTAGCGGGATTCACAGATACGCAGTATTTT. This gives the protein CASSLRLAGFTDTQYF.

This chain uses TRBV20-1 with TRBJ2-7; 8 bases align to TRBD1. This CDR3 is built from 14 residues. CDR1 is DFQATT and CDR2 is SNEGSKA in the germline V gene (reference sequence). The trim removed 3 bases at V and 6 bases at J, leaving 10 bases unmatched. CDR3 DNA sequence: TGCAGTGCTAGTTCCAGGGGGCTTCTGGGCGAGCAGTACTTC. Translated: CSASSRGLLGEQYF.

Here the CDR3 reads CASSPQGLSNQPQHF. CDR3 nucleotides: TGTGCCAGCAGCCCTCAAGGACTTAGCAATCAGCCCCAGCATTTT. The chain carries TRBV5-7 and TRBJ1-5; D not resolved. TRBV5-7 is known as an ORF, though its function is uncertain. V was cut by 4 bases and J by 0 bases, with 11 bases left in between. The CDR3 totals 15 residues.

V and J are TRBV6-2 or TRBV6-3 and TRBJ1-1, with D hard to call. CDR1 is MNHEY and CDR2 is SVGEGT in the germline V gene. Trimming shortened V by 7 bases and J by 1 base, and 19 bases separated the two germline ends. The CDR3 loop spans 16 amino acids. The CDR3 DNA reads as TGTGCCAGCACCTTACTAAGGTCCAGGAGGAACACTGAAGCTTTCTTT. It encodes CASTLLRSRRNTEAFF.

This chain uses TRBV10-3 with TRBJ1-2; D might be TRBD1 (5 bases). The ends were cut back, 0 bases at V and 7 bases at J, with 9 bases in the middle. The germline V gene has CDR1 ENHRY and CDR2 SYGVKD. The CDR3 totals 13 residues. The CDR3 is CAISESIGAGYTF. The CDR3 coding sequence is TGTGCCATCAGTGAGTCAATAGGGGCTGGCTACACCTTC.

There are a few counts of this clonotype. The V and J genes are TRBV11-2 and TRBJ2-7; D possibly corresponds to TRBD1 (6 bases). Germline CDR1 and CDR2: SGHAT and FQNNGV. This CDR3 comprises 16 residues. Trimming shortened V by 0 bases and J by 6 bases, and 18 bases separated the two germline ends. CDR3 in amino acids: CASSLEGGAGVIEQYF. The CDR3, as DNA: TGTGCCAGCAGCTTAGAGGGTGGGGCAGGGGTTATCGAGCAGTACTTC.

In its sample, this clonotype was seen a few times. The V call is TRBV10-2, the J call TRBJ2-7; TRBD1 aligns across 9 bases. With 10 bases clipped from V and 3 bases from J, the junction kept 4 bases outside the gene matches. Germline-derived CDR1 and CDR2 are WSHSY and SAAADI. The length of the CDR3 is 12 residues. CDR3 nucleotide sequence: TGCGCCACCAGACAGGGGGGCTACGAGCAGTACTTC. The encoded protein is CATRQGGYEQYF.

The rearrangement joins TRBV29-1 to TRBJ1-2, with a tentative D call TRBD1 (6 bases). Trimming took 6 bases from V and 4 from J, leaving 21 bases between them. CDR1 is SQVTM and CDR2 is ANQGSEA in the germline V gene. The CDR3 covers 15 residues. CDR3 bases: TGCAGCGTGAGGCCCCGGGGACACCAATCCTATGGCTACACCTTC. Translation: CSVRPRGHQSYGYTF.

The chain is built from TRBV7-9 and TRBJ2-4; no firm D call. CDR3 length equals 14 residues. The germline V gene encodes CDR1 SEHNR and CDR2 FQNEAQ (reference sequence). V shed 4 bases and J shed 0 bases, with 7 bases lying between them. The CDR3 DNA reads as TGTGCCAGCAGCTCGGATCTAGCCAAAAACATTCAGTACTTC. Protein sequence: CASSSDLAKNIQYF.

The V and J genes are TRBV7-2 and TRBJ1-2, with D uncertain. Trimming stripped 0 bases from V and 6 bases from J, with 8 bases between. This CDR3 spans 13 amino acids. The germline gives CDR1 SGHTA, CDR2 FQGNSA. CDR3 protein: CASSLAARDGYTF. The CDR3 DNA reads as TGTGCCAGCAGCTTAGCGGCGAGGGATGGCTACACCTTC.

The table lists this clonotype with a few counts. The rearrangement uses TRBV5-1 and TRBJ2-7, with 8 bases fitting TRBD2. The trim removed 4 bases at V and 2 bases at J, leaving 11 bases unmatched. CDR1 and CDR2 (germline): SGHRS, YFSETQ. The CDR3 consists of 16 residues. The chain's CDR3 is CASSTRGGIFTYEQYF. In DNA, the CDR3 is TGCGCCAGCAGCACCCGCGGGGGGATATTTACCTACGAGCAGTACTTC.

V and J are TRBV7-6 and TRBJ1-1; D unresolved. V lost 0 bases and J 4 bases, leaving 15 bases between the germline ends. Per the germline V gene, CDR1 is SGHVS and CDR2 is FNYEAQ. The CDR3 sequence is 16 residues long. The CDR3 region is CASSLAGEGSGTEAFF. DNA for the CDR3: TGTGCCAGCAGCTTAGCGGGAGAGGGTAGCGGCACTGAAGCTTTCTTT.

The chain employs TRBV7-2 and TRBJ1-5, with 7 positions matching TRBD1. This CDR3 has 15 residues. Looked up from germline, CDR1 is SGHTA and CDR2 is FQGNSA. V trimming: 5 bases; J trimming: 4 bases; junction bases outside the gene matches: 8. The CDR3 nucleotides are TGTGCCAGCAGCATTGACAGGGAGTCGAATCAGCCCCAGCATTTT. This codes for CASSIDRESNQPQHF.

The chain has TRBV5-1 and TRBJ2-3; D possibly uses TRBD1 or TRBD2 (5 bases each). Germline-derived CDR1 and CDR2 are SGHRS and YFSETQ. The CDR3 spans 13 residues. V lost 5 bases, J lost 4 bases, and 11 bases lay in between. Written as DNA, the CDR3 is TGCGCCAGCAGTCGTTTGGGGGCAGATACGCAGTATTTT. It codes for CASSRLGADTQYF.

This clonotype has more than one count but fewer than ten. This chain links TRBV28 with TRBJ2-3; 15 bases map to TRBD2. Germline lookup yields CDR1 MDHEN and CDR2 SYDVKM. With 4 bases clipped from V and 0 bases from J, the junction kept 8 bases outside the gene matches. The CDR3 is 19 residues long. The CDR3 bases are TGTGCCAGCAGTTCCCGGACTAGCGGGAGGGCCAGTAGCACAGATACGCAGTATTTT. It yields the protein CASSSRTSGRASSTDTQYF.

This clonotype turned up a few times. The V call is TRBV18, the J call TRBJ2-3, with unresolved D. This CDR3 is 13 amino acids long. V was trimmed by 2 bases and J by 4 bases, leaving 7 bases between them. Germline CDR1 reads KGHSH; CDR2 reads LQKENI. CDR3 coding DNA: TGTGCCAGCTCACCAGCCCCGTCAGATACGCAGTATTTT. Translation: CASSPAPSDTQYF. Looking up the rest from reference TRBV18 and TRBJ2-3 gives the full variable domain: NAGVMQNPRHLVRRRGQEARLRCSPMKGHSHVYWYRQLPEEGLKFMVYLQKENIIDESGMPKERFSAEFPKEGPSILRIQQVVRGDSAAYFCASSPAPSDTQYFGPGTRLTVL.

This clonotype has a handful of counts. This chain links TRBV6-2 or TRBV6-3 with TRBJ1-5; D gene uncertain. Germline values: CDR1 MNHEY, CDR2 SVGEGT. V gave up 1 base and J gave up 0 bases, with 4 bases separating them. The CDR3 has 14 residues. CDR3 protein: CASSYLGSNQPQHF. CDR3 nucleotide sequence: TGTGCCAGCAGTTACTTGGGTAGCAATCAGCCCCAGCATTTT.

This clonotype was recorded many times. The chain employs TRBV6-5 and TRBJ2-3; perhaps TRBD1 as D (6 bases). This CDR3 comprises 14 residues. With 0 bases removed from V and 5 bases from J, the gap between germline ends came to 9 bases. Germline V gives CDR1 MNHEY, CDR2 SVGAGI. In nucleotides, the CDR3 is TGTGCCAGCAGTTACTCCACAGGGATAGATACGCAGTATTTT. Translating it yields CASSYSTGIDTQYF.

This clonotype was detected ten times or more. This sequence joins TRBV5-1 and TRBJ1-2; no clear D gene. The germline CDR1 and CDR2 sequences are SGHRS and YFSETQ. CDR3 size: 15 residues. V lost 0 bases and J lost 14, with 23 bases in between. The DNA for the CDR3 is TGCGCCAGCAGCTTGGAGGCCGTAAAGATCCACGAAAGGACCTTC. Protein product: CASSLEAVKIHERTF.